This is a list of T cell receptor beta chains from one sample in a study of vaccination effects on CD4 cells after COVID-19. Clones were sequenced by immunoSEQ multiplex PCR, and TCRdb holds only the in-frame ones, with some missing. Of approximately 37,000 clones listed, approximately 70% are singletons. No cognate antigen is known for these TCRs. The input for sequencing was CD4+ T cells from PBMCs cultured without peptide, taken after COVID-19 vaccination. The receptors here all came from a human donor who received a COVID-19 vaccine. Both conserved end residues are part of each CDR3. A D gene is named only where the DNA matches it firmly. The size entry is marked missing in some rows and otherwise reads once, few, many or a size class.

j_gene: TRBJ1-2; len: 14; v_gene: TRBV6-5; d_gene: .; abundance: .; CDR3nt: TGTGCCAGCAGTTACTCGGCAGGGCCCTATGGCTACACCTTC; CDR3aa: CASSYSAGPYGYTF
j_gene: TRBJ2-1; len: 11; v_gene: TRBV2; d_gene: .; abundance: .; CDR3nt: TGTGCCAGCAGTTTAGGGAATGAGCAGTTCTTC; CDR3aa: CASSLGNEQFF
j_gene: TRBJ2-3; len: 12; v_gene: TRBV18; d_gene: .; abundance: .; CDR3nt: TGTGCCAGCTCACCAAACTCAGATACGCAGTGTTTT; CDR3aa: CASSPNSDTQCF
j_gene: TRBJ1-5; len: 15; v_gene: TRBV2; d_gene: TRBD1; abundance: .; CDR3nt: TGTGCCAGCAGTCCCGACAGGGTCCCTAATCAGCCCCAGCATTTT; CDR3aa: CASSPDRVPNQPQHF
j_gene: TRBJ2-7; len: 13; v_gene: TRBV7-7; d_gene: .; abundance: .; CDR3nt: TGTGCCAGCAGCTTAGGCGAGGGGGGCGAGCAGTACTTC; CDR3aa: CASSLGEGGEQYF
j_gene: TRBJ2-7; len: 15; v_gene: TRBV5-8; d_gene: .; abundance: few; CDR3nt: TGTGCCAGCAGCTGGGGGGCGGGACAGTCCTACGAGCAGTACTTC; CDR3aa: CASSWGAGQSYEQYF
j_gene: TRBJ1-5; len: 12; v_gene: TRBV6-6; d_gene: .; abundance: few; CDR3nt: TGTGCCAGCAGTGACCCCAATCAGCCCCAGCATTTT; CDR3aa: CASSDPNQPQHF
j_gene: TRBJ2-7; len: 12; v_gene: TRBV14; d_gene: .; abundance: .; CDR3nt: TGTGCCAGCAGTCCCGGGGCGACCGAGCAGTACTTC; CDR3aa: CASSPGATEQYF
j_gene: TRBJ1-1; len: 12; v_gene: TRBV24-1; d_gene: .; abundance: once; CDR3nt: TGTGCCACGGGGGGGCAGGACACTGAAGCTTTCTTT; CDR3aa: CATGGQDTEAFF
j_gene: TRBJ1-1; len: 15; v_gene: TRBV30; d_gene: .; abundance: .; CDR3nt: TGTGCCTGGAGGAGGTCCGGGACTGGGGGGAATGAAGCTTTCTTT; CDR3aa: CAWRRSGTGGNEAFF
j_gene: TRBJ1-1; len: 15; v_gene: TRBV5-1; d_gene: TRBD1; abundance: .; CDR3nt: TGCGCCAGCAGCTTGGGGGACAGGGGGAACACTGAAGCTTTCTTT; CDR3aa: CASSLGDRGNTEAFF
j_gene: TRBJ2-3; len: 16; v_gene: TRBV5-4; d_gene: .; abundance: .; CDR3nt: TGTGCCAGCAGCAGTACCGGGACTGAGGTGGCAGATACGCAGTATTTT; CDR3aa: CASSSTGTEVADTQYF
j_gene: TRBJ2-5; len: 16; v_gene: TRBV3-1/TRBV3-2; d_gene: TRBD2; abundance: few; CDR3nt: TGTGCCAGCAGGCGATCTAGCGGGAGTAGGAGAGAGACCCAGTACTTC; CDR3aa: CASRRSSGSRRETQYF
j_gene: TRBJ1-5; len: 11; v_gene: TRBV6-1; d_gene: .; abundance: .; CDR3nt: TGTGCCAGCAGTGAAATAGTTAACCAGCATTTT; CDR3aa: CASSEIVNQHF
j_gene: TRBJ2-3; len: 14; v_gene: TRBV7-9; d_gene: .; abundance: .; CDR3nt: TGTGCCAGCAGCTTCGCCCGAGGCACAGATACGCAGTATTTT; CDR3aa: CASSFARGTDTQYF
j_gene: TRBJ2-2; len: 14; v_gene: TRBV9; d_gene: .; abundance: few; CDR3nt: TGTGCCAGCAGCGTAGTCGACGTCACCGGGGAGCTGTTTTTT; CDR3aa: CASSVVDVTGELFF
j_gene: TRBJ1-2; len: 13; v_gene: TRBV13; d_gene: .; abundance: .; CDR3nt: TGTGCCAGCAGCCCCACCAGGGCCCATGGCTACACCTTC; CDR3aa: CASSPTRAHGYTF
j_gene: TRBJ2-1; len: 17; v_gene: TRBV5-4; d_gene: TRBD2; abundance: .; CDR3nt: TGTGCCAGCAGCTTGTTGGTGAGCGGGGGGGCAGGGAATGAGCAGTTCTTC; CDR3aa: CASSLLVSGGAGNEQFF
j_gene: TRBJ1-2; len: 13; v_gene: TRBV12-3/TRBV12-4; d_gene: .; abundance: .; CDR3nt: TGTGCCAGCAGCTCCGGGACAATCTATGGCTACACCTTC; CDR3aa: CASSSGTIYGYTF
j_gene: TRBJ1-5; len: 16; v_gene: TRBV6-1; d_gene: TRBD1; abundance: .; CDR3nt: TGTGCCAGCAGTGCCGGGACAGGGGATGGCAATCAGCCCCAGCATTTT; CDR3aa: CASSAGTGDGNQPQHF
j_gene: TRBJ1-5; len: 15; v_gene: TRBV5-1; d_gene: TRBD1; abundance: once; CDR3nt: TGCGCCAGCAGCCCCGGGGACAGAAGCAATCAGCCCCAGCATTTT; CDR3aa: CASSPGDRSNQPQHF
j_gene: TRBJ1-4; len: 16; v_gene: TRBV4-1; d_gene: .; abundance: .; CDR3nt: TGCGCCAGCAGCCCAGGTCTTGGGGCAACTAATGAAAAACTGTTTTTT; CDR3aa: CASSPGLGATNEKLFF
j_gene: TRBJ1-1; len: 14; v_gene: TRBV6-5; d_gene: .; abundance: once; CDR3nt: TGTGCCAGCACCACAGGGTTATTGAACACTGAAGCTTTCTTT; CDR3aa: CASTTGLLNTEAFF
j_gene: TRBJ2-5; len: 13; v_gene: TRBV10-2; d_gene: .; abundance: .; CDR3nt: TGCGCCAGCCGTCCCGCGGGGCAAGAGACCCAGTACTTC; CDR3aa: CASRPAGQETQYF
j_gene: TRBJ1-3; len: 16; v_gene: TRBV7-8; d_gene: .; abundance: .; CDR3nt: TGTGCCAGCAGCTTAGGCGTCGGGCGCTCTGGAAACACCATATATTTT; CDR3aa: CASSLGVGRSGNTIYF
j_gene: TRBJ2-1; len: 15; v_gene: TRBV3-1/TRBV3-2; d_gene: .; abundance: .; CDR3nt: TGTGCCAGCAGCCAAGGACTGGGGAGCTACAATGAGCAGTTCTTC; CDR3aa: CASSQGLGSYNEQFF